This record concerns one TCR beta chain sequence. These data are taken from a study of T cell responses to AZD1222 COVID-19 vaccine. The CDR3 contains 13 residues. Germline V gene data show CDR1 as SGDLS and CDR2 as YYNGEE. Trimming removed 1 base at V and 8 bases at J, with 11 bases between. Sequenced by immunoSEQ multiplex PCR; TCRdb stores in-frame clones only, minus some. The sample consists of around 110,000 clones, 85% to 90% of them appearing once. The starting material was peripheral blood, obtained on day 0 of AZD1222 vaccination. V gene TRBV9 combines with J gene TRBJ2-3; D remains unclear. The sequence came from an adult in good health. The CDR3 spells CASSVLSWATQYF. The CDR3 DNA reads as TGTGCCAGCAGCGTACTTAGTTGGGCTACGCAGTATTTT.